These 23 T cell receptor beta chains came from one sample sequenced in a study of post-analysis software for immune sequencing data. Study-wide findings and caveats: Controls showed lower frequencies than patients for 5 or 6 TRBV segments, and TRBV5-6, TRBV5-1 and TRBV20-1 were among these.

No antigen has been assigned to these receptors. Researchers reported that TCR beta cDNA libraries carried unique molecular identifiers. MiXCR, run by TCRdb on the PCR reads, gives a single entry per CDR3 protein. The data contain just over 250,000 distinct CDR3 sequences, 30% to 45% of them singletons. Sequencing was done on a sample of blood. The receptor source for this set is a girl aged 5-17 years with multiple sclerosis.

Ten or more counts support this clonotype. This chain links TRBV11-1 with TRBJ2-3; TRBD1 agrees at 9 bases. CDR3 length: 16 amino acids. With V trimmed by 5 bases and J by 2 bases, 8 bases remained unmatched. From germline, CDR1 is SGHAT and CDR2 FQDESV (reference sequence). The CDR3 reads CASSQRTGVVTDTQYF. The DNA of the CDR3 is TGTGCCAGCAGCCAAAGGACAGGGGTTGTCACAGATACGCAGTATTTT.

A few counts support this clonotype. The chain uses TRBV15 and TRBJ1-4; D remains unclear. Germline assignment: CDR1 LNHNV and CDR2 YYDKDF (reference sequence). V was shortened by 1 base and J by 7 bases, with 16 bases between the two germline ends. This CDR3 has 16 residues. CDR3 amino acids: CATSRARLWWVEKLFF. CDR3 DNA: TGTGCCACCAGCAGAGCCAGGCTCTGGTGGGTTGAAAAACTGTTTTTT. Complete variable domain (other parts from reference TRBV15 and TRBJ1-4): DAMVIQNPRYQVTQFGKPVTLSCSQTLNHNVMYWYQQKSSQAPKLLFHYYDKDFNNEADTPDNFQSRRPNTSFCFLDIRSPGLGDTAMYLCATSRARLWWVEKLFFGSGTQLSVL.

At least ten counts were recorded for this clonotype. The chain joins TRBV12-3 or TRBV12-4 to TRBJ2-1, with D perhaps being TRBD1 or TRBD2 (5 bases each). V lost 6 bases and J 4 bases, leaving 16 bases between the germline ends. There are 15 residues in the CDR3. The CDR3 sequence: CASSKGGTAYNEQFF. The CDR3 DNA reads TGTGCCAGCAGCAAAGGTGGGACGGCATACAATGAGCAGTTCTTC.

Here the CDR3 DNA reads TGTGCCAGCAGCTTAGGACTAAAAGAGGCCCAGTACTTC. This encodes CASSLGLKEAQYF. This rearrangement joins TRBV7-2 to TRBJ2-7; D may be TRBD2 (5 bases). This CDR3 contains 13 residues. Germline values: CDR1 SGHTA, CDR2 FQGNSA. V was pared by 1 base and J by 10 bases, with 14 bases between.

This clonotype was detected a few times. The chain carries TRBV5-1 and TRBJ1-1; 9 bases agree with TRBD1. Germline V CDR1 and CDR2: SGHRS, YFSETQ. The length of the CDR3 is 16 residues. V lost 4 bases to trimming and J lost 5 bases; unmatched junction nucleotides: 12. CDR3 sequence (DNA): TGCGCCAGCAGCGTACAAACAGGGGGCGCGGTGACTGAAGCTTTCTTT. Translating gives CASSVQTGGAVTEAFF.

This clonotype was seen more than once but under ten times. The genes are TRBV12-3 or TRBV12-4 and TRBJ1-1; D is possibly TRBD1 (5 bases). Between the trimmed V and J ends, which lost 0 bases and 5 bases, there was a span of 10 bases. This CDR3 spans 14 amino acids. Here the CDR3 reads CASSLALRGTEAFF. The CDR3 nucleotides are TGTGCCAGCAGTTTAGCCCTTAGGGGAACTGAAGCTTTCTTT.

The chain has TRBV28 and TRBJ2-1; D is unresolved. Deletions cut 6 bases from V and 2 bases from J, with 11 bases between. The CDR3 has 14 amino acids. Per the germline V gene, CDR1 is MDHEN and CDR2 is SYDVKM. CDR3 region: CASRTFAPYNEQFF. The CDR3 DNA is TGTGCCAGCAGGACCTTCGCTCCCTACAATGAGCAGTTCTTC.

This CDR3 reads CASSRTSGRSQETQYF. In DNA, the CDR3 is TGTGCCAGCAGCCGGACTAGCGGGAGGTCCCAAGAGACCCAGTACTTC. The V gene is TRBV2, the J gene TRBJ2-5, with 14 bases matching TRBD2. The J segment lost 1 base and the V segment lost 6 bases, leaving 4 bases of the junction unmatched. The CDR3 sequence is 16 residues long. Per the germline V gene, CDR1 is SNHLY and CDR2 is FYNNEI.

This clonotype has a handful of counts. The chain combines TRBV21-1 with TRBJ2-5. TRBV21-1 is an annotated pseudogene. The CDR3 is 14 residues long. CDR3 protein: CASSKDPSQETQYF. The CDR3 nucleotides read TGTGCCAGCAGCAAAGACCCTAGCCAAGAGACCCAGTACTTC.

On this clonotype: A much larger clone sits a single nucleotide away, making a read error possible. The chain joins TRBV6-5 to TRBJ1-5, with D possibly being TRBD1 (5 bases). This CDR3 contains 14 residues. The germline V gene encodes CDR1 MNHEY and CDR2 SVGAGI. V gave up 4 bases and J gave up 7 bases, with 14 bases separating them. DNA of the CDR3: TGTGCCAGCAGTTGGGGGGGGTCGGGGCAGCCCCAGCATTTT. This gives the protein CASSWGGSGQPQHF.

The V gene is TRBV3-1, the J gene TRBJ1-2; a possible D gene is TRBD1 (5 bases). CDR3 size: 16 residues. The V and J ends lost 4 bases and 4 bases respectively, with 19 bases between them. Germline CDR1 reads LGHDT; CDR2 reads YNNKEL (reference sequence). CDR3 residues: CASSPGTEEFLYGYTF. In DNA, the CDR3 is TGTGCCAGCAGCCCGGGGACGGAGGAGTTTCTCTATGGCTACACCTTC.

The chain uses TRBV24-1 and TRBJ2-5; the D call may be TRBD1 or TRBD2 (5 bases each). Germline CDR1 KGHDR, CDR2 SFDVKD. The CDR3 totals 13 residues. V was pared by 7 bases and J by 4 bases, with 12 bases between. The CDR3 DNA reads as TGTGCCACCAGCCCTGAGGGGAGAGAGACCCAGTACTTC. Its translation is CATSPEGRETQYF.

The CDR3 DNA sequence: TGTGCCAGCAGCTTAAGACAGGGTCGCAATTCACCCCTCCACTTT. Translated: CASSLRQGRNSPLHF. The gene calls are TRBV7-9 and TRBJ1-6, with 7 bases that match TRBD1. The J segment lost 7 bases and the V segment lost 2 bases, leaving 5 bases of the junction unmatched. The CDR3 has 15 amino acids. CDR1 and CDR2 from the germline V gene are SEHNR and FQNEAQ (reference sequence).

The V gene is TRBV7-6, the J gene TRBJ2-2; 8 bases line up with TRBD1. The CDR3 has 15 amino acids. Unmatched junction bases numbered 5, after V lost 1 base and J lost 7 bases. Germline CDR1 SGHVS, CDR2 FNYEAQ. The CDR3 DNA is TGTGCCAGCAGCTTAGTGGCAGGGGGCGTCGGGGAGCTGTTTTTT. The encoded protein is CASSLVAGGVGELFF. Drawing the rest from reference TRBV7-6 and TRBJ2-2, the complete variable domain is GAGVSQSPRYKVTKRGQDVALRCDPISGHVSLYWYRQALGQGPEFLTYFNYEAQQDKSGLPNDRFSAERPEGSISTLTIQRTEQRDSAMYRCASSLVAGGVGELFFGEGSRLTVL.

The chain uses TRBV5-1 and TRBJ2-5; the match to TRBD2 covers 12 bases. CDR3 length: 14 residues. The trim removed 4 bases at V and 4 bases at J, leaving 2 bases unmatched. The V gene's germline CDR1 is SGHRS and CDR2 YFSETQ. This CDR3 reads CASSKTSGRETQYF. CDR3 bases: TGCGCCAGCAGCAAGACTAGCGGGAGAGAGACCCAGTACTTC. The whole variable domain, remainder taken from reference TRBV5-1 and TRBJ2-5, is KAGVTQTPRYLIKTRGQQVTLSCSPISGHRSVSWYQQTPGQGLQFLFEYFSETQRNKGNFPGRFSGRQFSNSRSEMNVSTLELGDSALYLCASSKTSGRETQYFGPGTRLLVL.

The V call is TRBV28, the J call TRBJ2-5; D gene ambiguous. Germline V gene data show CDR1 as MDHEN and CDR2 as SYDVKM. This CDR3 has 16 residues. Between the trimmed V and J ends, which lost 1 base and 0 bases, there was a span of 12 bases. In DNA form, the CDR3 reads TGTGCCAGCAGTTTATCAGGACGGGCGAACCAAGAGACCCAGTACTTC. It yields the protein CASSLSGRANQETQYF. The full variable domain, with the rest looked up from reference TRBV28 and TRBJ2-5, is DVKVTQSSRYLVKRTGEKVFLECVQDMDHENMFWYRQDPGLGLRLIYFSYDVKMKEKGDIPEGYSVSREKKERFSLILESASTNQTSMYLCASSLSGRANQETQYFGPGTRLLVL.

This clonotype was seen repeatedly, ten times or more. This chain connects TRBV6-5 to TRBJ2-5; D is perhaps TRBD1 (5 bases). CDR1 and CDR2 from the germline V gene are MNHEY and SVGAGI. The CDR3 contains 13 residues. V was trimmed by 0 bases and J by 5 bases, leaving 7 bases between them. The CDR3 sequence is CASSYSGRETQYF. The CDR3 nucleotides are TGTGCCAGCAGTTACTCGGGGCGGGAGACCCAGTACTTC.

For this clonotype: A much larger clone lies one base from this, so it may be a read error. The V call is TRBV7-2, the J call TRBJ1-6; D ambiguous. The germline V gene has CDR1 SGHTA and CDR2 FQGNSA. V dropped 5 bases and J dropped 9 bases, with 26 bases sitting between them. The CDR3 extends over 18 amino acids. The CDR3 is CTSSLYPSTVPPGSPLHF. CDR3 DNA: TGTACCAGCAGCCTCTACCCCTCGACGGTTCCCCCTGGTTCACCCCTCCACTTT.

This clonotype came up many times. V is TRBV20-1 and J is TRBJ1-2, with TRBD1 identical over 9 bases. The CDR3 has 15 residues. The germline V gene has CDR1 DFQATT and CDR2 SNEGSKA (reference sequence). Trimming removed 5 bases from V and 2 bases from J; junction bases left unmatched: 9. The CDR3 sequence: CSAFISGQGNYGYTF. DNA of the CDR3: TGCAGTGCTTTTATTTCAGGACAGGGGAACTATGGCTACACCTTC.

The chain joins TRBV3-1 to TRBJ2-2; D is ambiguous. The CDR3 is 15 amino acids. CDR1 is LGHDT and CDR2 is YNNKEL in the germline V gene (reference sequence). The V end lost 1 base, the J end lost 4 bases, and 10 bases lay between the germline ends. The CDR3 protein is CASSQVGRITGELFF. CDR3 coding DNA: TGTGCCAGCAGCCAAGTAGGACGGATCACCGGGGAGCTGTTTTTT.

There are many counts of this clonotype. The gene calls are TRBV6-5 and TRBJ2-3; 9 bases agree with TRBD2. The J segment lost 1 base and the V segment lost 4 bases, leaving 3 bases of the junction unmatched. Looked up from germline, CDR1 is MNHEY and CDR2 is SVGAGI. CDR3 length equals 15 residues. The CDR3 region has the DNA TGTGCCAGCAGTTTCCTAGCGGGACGCACAGATACGCAGTATTTT. Translation: CASSFLAGRTDTQYF.

The V and J genes are TRBV13 and TRBJ1-6; perhaps TRBD1 as D (6 bases). V lost 4 bases to trimming and J lost 10 bases, with 14 bases between them. From germline, CDR1 is PRHDT and CDR2 FYEKMQ (reference sequence). This CDR3 has 14 amino acids. The CDR3 nucleotides are TGTGCCAGCAGCTCATCAGGGGAGAGGTCACCCCTCCACTTT. Translating gives CASSSSGERSPLHF. The whole variable domain, remainder taken from reference TRBV13 and TRBJ1-6, is AAGVIQSPRHLIKEKRETATLKCYPIPRHDTVYWYQQGPGQDPQFLISFYEKMQSDKGSIPDRFSAQQFSDYHSELNMSSLELGDSALYFCASSSSGERSPLHFGNGTRLTVT.

This clonotype has at least ten counts. V and J are TRBV9 and TRBJ2-6; no reliable D call. Trimming removed 5 bases at V and 4 bases at J, with 7 bases between. Germline CDR1 SGDLS, CDR2 YYNGEE. CDR3 length: 13 amino acids. For the CDR3, the DNA is TGTGCCAGCAGGAACACAGGGGCCAACGTCCTGACTTTC. Its translation: CASRNTGANVLTF.